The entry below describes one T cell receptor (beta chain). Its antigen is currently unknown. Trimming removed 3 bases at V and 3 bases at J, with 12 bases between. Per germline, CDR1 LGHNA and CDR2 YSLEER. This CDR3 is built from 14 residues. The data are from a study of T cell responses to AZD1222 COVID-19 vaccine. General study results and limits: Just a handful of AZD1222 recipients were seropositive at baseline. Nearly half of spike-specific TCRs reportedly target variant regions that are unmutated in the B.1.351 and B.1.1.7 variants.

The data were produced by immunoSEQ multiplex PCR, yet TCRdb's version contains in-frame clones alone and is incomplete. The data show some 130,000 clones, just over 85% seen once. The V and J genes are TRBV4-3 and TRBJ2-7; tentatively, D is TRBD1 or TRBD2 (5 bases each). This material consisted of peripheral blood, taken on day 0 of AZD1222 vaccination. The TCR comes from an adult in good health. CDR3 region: CASSHGAGDYEQYF. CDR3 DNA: TGCGCCAGCAGCCATGGGGCCGGGGACTACGAGCAGTACTTC.